These T cell receptor beta chains were read from a single sample in a study of PD-1 blockade in classical Hodgkin lymphoma. Sequencing used immunoSEQ multiplex PCR; TCRdb keeps in-frame clones, though not all of them. The sample holds nearly 100,000 clones, approximately 88% seen once. The specimen was peripheral blood mononuclear cells (PBMCs), collected at baseline. The receptors shown here come from a human donor with classical Hodgkin lymphoma. The conserved cysteine and the conserved F or W are not part of the CDR3 here. Clone size is given for some rows only: seen once, a few or many times, or a class if the clone is expanded.

ASSQLAVAYEQY,-,TRBJ2-7,TRBV5-1,12
ASSLPQLTQY,-,TRBJ2-5,TRBV28,10
ASRQNPGLGNHEQY,once,TRBJ2-7,TRBV7-2,14
ASSFLADHYNEQF,-,TRBJ2-1,TRBV5-5,13
ASSSLVTAGSGYT,-,TRBJ1-2,TRBV11-2,13
ASSSGGPTGAWEQY,once,TRBJ2-7,TRBV19,14
AISESGGSGETQY,-,TRBJ2-5,TRBV10-3,13
ASSANDEQF,-,TRBJ2-1,TRBV10-2,9
ASSLEGTGGLEQY,few,TRBJ2-7,TRBV5-1,13
AISESVVNEQF,-,TRBJ2-1,TRBV10-3,11
ASGASGEETQY,-,TRBJ2-5,TRBV12-5,11
ASSLAGGIDEQF,-,TRBJ2-1,TRBV7-2,12
ASSELGRGQPQH,-,TRBJ1-5,TRBV6-1,12
ASSLARPQGATNYGYT,few,TRBJ1-2,TRBV7-2,16
ASSVEGVATQY,few,TRBJ2-5,TRBV9,11
ASSLGRGNEQF,few,TRBJ2-1,TRBV4-3,11
ASSQVRGETQY,-,TRBJ2-5,TRBV4-1,11
ASGTPTAVQETQY,few,TRBJ2-5,TRBV6-6,13
ASTQPRVNQPQH,-,TRBJ1-5,TRBV28,12
ASSLRFGALGTEAF,-,TRBJ1-1,TRBV7-8,14
ASSVESRGDTQY,-,TRBJ2-3,TRBV9,12
ASSTPLGYNEQF,-,TRBJ2-1,TRBV28,12
ASSSPGGGAPPYEQY,-,TRBJ2-7,TRBV5-4,15
ASIERQGLTGELF,-,TRBJ2-2,TRBV6-1,13
ASSQPGLASGRYEQF,-,TRBJ2-1,TRBV7-9,15
ASSLPPGDPRSGGTEAF,-,TRBJ1-1,TRBV7-8,17
AISESSDGELF,-,TRBJ2-2,TRBV10-3,11
ASSQAPQETQY,-,TRBJ2-5,TRBV14,11
AISDLLGRGSVELF,-,TRBJ2-2,TRBV10-3,14
AISGDRNYGYT,-,TRBJ1-2,TRBV10-3,11
ASSLTGTIYNEQF,-,TRBJ2-1,TRBV7-9,13
ASDRGVPGGDEQF,-,TRBJ2-1,TRBV19,13
ASSLVGRVTSTDTQY,-,TRBJ2-3,TRBV11-1,15
ASSQGHYGYT,few,TRBJ1-2,TRBV14,10
AWNLLAGETQY,-,TRBJ2-5,TRBV30,11
ASSLGPNTEAF,-,TRBJ1-1,TRBV5-4,11
ASSEWGALRTDTQY,-,TRBJ2-3,TRBV6-1,14
ASSFAGSEQY,-,TRBJ2-7,TRBV28,10
ASSQREWTGGFTDTQY,-,TRBJ2-3,TRBV21-1,16
ASSSLGGTSGASPFEQY,-,TRBJ2-7,TRBV28,17
ASRGQGTNEKLF,once,TRBJ1-4,TRBV5-1,12
ASSLGAGSGYT,-,TRBJ1-2,TRBV2,11
ASSGERESYNEQF,-,TRBJ2-1,TRBV5-1,13
ASSEWGINQPQH,-,TRBJ1-5,TRBV9,12
ASSLAGGQEETQY,once,TRBJ2-5,TRBV5-1,13
ASTMGSLIYGELF,-,TRBJ2-2,TRBV19,13
ASSPTGGRDGYT,-,TRBJ1-2,TRBV5-6,12
ASSLGEGSPHEQY,-,TRBJ2-7,TRBV11-3,13
ASSPEMGAQETQY,-,TRBJ2-5,TRBV18,13
ASSDGQGADTQY,-,TRBJ2-3,TRBV6-1,12
ASSKDRVEHNYGYT,-,TRBJ1-2,TRBV18,14
ASSLEPSEYEQF,-,TRBJ2-1,TRBV5-4,12